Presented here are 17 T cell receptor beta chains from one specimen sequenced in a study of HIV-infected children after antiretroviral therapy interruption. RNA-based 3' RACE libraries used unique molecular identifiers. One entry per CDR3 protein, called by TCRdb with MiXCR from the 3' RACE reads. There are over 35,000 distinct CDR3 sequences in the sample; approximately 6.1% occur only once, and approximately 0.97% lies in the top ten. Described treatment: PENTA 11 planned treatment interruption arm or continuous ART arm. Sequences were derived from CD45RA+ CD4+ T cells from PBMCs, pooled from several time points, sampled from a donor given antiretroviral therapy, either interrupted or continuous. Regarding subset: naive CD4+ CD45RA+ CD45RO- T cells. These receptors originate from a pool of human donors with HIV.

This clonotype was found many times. CDR3 residues: CASRGGQEQQYF. CDR3 coding DNA: TGTGCCAGCAGGGGAGGACAGGAGCAGCAGTACTTC. The chain is built from TRBV12-3 or TRBV12-4 and TRBJ2-7; D perhaps matches TRBD1 (7 bases). This CDR3 region has 12 residues. V was cut by 6 bases and J by 8 bases, with 14 bases left in between.

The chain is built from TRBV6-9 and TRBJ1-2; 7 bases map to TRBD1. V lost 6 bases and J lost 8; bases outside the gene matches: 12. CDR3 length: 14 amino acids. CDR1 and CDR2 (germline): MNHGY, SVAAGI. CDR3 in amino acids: CASRSDRARAGYTF. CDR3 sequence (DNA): TGTGCCAGCAGATCTGACAGGGCTCGAGCGGGCTACACCTTC.

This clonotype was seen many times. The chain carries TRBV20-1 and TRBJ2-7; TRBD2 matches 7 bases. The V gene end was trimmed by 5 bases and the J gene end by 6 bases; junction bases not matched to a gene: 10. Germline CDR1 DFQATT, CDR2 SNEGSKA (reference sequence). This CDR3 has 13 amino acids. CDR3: CSARGAGLGEQYF. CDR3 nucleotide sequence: TGCAGTGCTCGGGGAGCGGGACTCGGCGAGCAGTACTTC.

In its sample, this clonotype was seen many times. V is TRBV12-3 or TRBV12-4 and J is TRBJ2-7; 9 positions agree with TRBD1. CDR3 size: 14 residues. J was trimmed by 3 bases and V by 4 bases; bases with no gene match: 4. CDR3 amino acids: CASSSGTGYYEQYF. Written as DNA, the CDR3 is TGTGCCAGCAGTTCCGGGACAGGGTACTACGAGCAGTACTTC.

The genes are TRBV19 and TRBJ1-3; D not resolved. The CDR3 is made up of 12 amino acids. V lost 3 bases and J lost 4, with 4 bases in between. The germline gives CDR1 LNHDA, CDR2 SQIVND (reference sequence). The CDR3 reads CASSMTGNTIYF. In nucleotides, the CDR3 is TGTGCCAGTAGTATGACCGGAAACACCATATATTTT.

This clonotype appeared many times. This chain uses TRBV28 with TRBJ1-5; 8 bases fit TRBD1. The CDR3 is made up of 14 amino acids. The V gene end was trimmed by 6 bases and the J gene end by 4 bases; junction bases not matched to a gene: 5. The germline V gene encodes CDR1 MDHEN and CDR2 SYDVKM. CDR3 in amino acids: CASSLDRVNQPQHF. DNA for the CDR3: TGTGCCAGCAGCCTGGACAGGGTGAATCAGCCCCAGCATTTT.

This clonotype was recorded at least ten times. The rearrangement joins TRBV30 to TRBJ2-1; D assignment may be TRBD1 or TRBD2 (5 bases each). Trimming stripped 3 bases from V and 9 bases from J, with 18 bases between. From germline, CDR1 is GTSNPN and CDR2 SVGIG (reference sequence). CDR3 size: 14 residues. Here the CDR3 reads CAWSGLGEDAEQFF. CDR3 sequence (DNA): TGTGCCTGGAGCGGACTGGGGGAAGATGCTGAGCAGTTCTTC.

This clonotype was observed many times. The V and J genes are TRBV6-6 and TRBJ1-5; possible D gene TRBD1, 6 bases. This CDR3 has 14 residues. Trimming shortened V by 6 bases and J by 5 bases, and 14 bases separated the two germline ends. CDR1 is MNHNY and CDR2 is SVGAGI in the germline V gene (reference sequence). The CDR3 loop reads CASRTYRDDQPQHF. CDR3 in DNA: TGTGCCAGCAGAACCTACAGGGACGATCAGCCCCAGCATTTT.

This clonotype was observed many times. Written as DNA, the CDR3 is TGTGCCAGCAGACTACTAGCCACCCACACAGATACGCAGTATTTT. The encoded protein is CASRLLATHTDTQYF. This chain uses TRBV2 with TRBJ2-3, with D tentatively TRBD2 (6 bases). The germline CDR1 and CDR2 sequences are SNHLY and FYNNEI. With 6 bases removed from V and 2 bases from J, the gap between germline ends came to 15 bases. The CDR3 is 15 residues long.

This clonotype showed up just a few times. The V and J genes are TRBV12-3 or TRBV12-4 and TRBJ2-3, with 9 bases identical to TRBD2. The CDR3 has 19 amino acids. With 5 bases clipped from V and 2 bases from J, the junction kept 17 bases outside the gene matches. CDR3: CASSPTGSGGRGHTDTQYF. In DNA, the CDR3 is TGTGCCAGCAGTCCGACGGGTAGCGGGGGCCGAGGGCACACAGATACGCAGTATTTT.

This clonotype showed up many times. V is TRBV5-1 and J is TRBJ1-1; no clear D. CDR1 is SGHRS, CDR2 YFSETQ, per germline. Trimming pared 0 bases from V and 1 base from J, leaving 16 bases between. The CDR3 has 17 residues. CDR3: CASSLVGSSGWNTEAFF. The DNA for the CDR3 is TGCGCCAGCAGCTTGGTAGGGAGCTCAGGCTGGAACACTGAAGCTTTCTTT.

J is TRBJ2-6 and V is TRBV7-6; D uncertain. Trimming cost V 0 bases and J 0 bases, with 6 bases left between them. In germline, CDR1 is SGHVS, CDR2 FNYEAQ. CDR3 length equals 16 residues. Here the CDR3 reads CASSLAPSSGANVLTF. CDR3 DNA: TGTGCCAGCAGCTTAGCGCCAAGCTCTGGGGCCAACGTCCTGACTTTC.

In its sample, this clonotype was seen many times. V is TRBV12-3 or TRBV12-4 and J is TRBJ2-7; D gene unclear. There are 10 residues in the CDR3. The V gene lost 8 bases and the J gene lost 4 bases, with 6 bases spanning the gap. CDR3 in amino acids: CASGQYEQYF. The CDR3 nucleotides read TGTGCCAGCGGGCAATACGAGCAGTACTTC.

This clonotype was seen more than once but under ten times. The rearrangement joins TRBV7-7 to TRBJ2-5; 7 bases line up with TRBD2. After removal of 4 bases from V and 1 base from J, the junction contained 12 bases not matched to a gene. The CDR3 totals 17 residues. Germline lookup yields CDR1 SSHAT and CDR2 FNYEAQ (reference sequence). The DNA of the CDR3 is TGTGCCAGCAGCTCATTCGTCTCAGCGGGACCCCAAGAGACCCAGTACTTC. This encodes CASSSFVSAGPQETQYF.

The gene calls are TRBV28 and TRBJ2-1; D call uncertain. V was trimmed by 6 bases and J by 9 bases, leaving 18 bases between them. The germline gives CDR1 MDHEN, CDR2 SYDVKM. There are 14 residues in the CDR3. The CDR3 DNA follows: TGTGCCAGCAGCCTCCCCAACGTTTATACTGAGCAGTTCTTC. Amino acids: CASSLPNVYTEQFF.

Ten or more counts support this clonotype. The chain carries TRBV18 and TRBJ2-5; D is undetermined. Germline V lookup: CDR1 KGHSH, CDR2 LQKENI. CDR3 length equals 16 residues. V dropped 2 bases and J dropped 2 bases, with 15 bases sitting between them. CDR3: CASSPLGQQKQETQYF. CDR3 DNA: TGTGCCAGCTCACCATTAGGCCAGCAAAAACAAGAGACCCAGTACTTC.

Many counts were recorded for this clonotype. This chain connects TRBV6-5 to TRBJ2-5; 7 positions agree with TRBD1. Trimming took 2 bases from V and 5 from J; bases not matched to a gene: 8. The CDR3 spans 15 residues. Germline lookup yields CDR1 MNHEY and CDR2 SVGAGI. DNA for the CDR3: TGTGCCAGCAGTTACGCACAGGGGAGAGCGGAGACCCAGTACTTC. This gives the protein CASSYAQGRAETQYF.